The 10 T cell receptor beta chains below were found in one sample sequenced in a study of beta chain features in type 1 diabetes. Investigators reverse transcribed all isolated RNA, so they sequenced expressed TCRB transcripts. TCRdb's table, derived via immunoSEQ multiplex PCR, lists solely in-frame clones and lacks some. The sample shows about 900,000 clones, about a sixth of them seen only once. The sample consisted of naive CD4+ T cells from blood. The receptors were sampled from a young woman in good health.

A note on this clone: Other DNA sequences in this specimen translate into the identical CDR3. V gene TRBV19 combines with J gene TRBJ2-5; weak D call: TRBD2 (6 bases). CDR3 length: 13 residues. CDR1 is LNHDA and CDR2 is SQIVND in the germline V gene (reference sequence). V was shortened by 3 bases and J by 5 bases, with 10 bases between the two germline ends. The CDR3: CASSIGGRETQYF. In DNA, the CDR3 is TGTGCCAGTAGTATCGGGGGTAGGGAGACCCAGTACTTC.

This chain uses TRBV6-6 with TRBJ2-1, with TRBD2 matching 8 bases. The CDR3 has 14 residues. Germline trimming cut 4 bases from V and 5 bases from J; bases unmatched to any gene: 4. Germline CDR1 MNHNY, CDR2 SVGAGI (reference sequence). The CDR3: CASSSSGSHNEQFF. The CDR3 bases are TGTGCCAGCAGTTCGAGCGGGAGCCACAATGAGCAGTTCTTC.

This clone was recorded a few times. This rearrangement joins TRBV5-1 to TRBJ2-7; D call uncertain. Germline assignment: CDR1 SGHRS and CDR2 YFSETQ. V gave up 0 bases and J gave up 3 bases, with 10 bases separating them. The CDR3 has 14 residues. Here the CDR3 DNA reads TGCGCCAGCAGCTTGGCGTCAGATAACTACGAGCAGTACTTC. Encoded protein: CASSLASDNYEQYF. Full variable domain (missing parts from reference TRBV5-1 and TRBJ2-7): KAGVTQTPRYLIKTRGQQVTLSCSPISGHRSVSWYQQTPGQGLQFLFEYFSETQRNKGNFPGRFSGRQFSNSRSEMNVSTLELGDSALYLCASSLASDNYEQYFGPGTRLTVT.

This clone appeared a few times. The V and J genes are TRBV19 and TRBJ1-1; D not resolved. Germline CDR1 LNHDA, CDR2 SQIVND (reference sequence). Trimming stripped 3 bases from V and 2 bases from J, with 10 bases between. The CDR3 spans 14 residues. The CDR3 nucleotides read TGTGCCAGTAGTATTTTCGCGGGTAACACTGAAGCTTTCTTT. Its translation is CASSIFAGNTEAFF.

This clone was seen more than once but under ten times. V and J are TRBV28 and TRBJ2-7; weak D call: TRBD1 (5 bases). Trimming stripped 6 bases from V and 3 bases from J, with 9 bases between. Germline V CDR1 and CDR2: MDHEN, SYDVKM. The CDR3 runs to 12 residues. The DNA of the CDR3 is TGTGCCAGCAGAAAACAGGTCTACGAGCAGTACTTC. Its protein is CASRKQVYEQYF.

This sequence joins TRBV11-2 and TRBJ2-1; D remains ambiguous. This CDR3 is 13 amino acids long. CDR1 is SGHAT, CDR2 FQNNGV, per germline. Trimming took off 5 bases at V and 10 bases at J, with 15 bases between the two ends. For the CDR3, the DNA is TGTGCCAGCAGCGCTACCAACCAGAACGAGCAGTTCTTC. This translates into CASSATNQNEQFF. Variable domain in full (rest from reference TRBV11-2 and TRBJ2-1): EAGVAQSPRYKIIEKRQSVAFWCNPISGHATLYWYQQILGQGPKLLIQFQNNGVVDDSQLPKDRFSAERLKGVDSTLKIQPAKLEDSAVYLCASSATNQNEQFFGPGTRLTVL.

This clone turned up a few times. The rearrangement joins TRBV29-1 to TRBJ2-1; no clear D gene. The ends were cut back, 6 bases at V and 0 bases at J, with 12 bases in the middle. The CDR3 has 14 residues. Germline lookup yields CDR1 SQVTM and CDR2 ANQGSEA. CDR3 amino acids: CSVAKQSSYNEQFF. CDR3 in DNA: TGCAGCGTGGCTAAGCAGAGCTCCTACAATGAGCAGTTCTTC.

The gene calls are TRBV2 and TRBJ2-5, with D uncertain. The germline CDR1 and CDR2 sequences are SNHLY and FYNNEI. This CDR3 has 12 residues. The V and J ends lost 5 bases and 2 bases respectively, with 6 bases between them. The CDR3 reads CASSPIQETQYF. As DNA, the CDR3 is TGTGCCAGCAGTCCGATACAAGAGACCCAGTACTTC.

This clone was seen a handful of times. The rearrangement links TRBV29-1 to TRBJ2-2; TRBD2 matches at 8 bases. The V gene's germline CDR1 is SQVTM and CDR2 ANQGSEA. This CDR3 is 13 amino acids long. V was pared by 7 bases and J by 5 bases, with 6 bases of the junction left unmatched. In nucleotides, the CDR3 is TGCAGCGCGGGGACTAGTGGGACCGGGGAGCTGTTTTTT. Its translation is CSAGTSGTGELFF.

The CDR3 here is CASSLRGIGFQETQYF. DNA for the CDR3: TGTGCCAGCTCCCTCCGCGGCATAGGGTTTCAAGAGACCCAGTACTTC. This sequence joins TRBV27 and TRBJ2-5; no clear D. Germline V gives CDR1 MNHEY, CDR2 SMNVEV (reference sequence). The V end lost 8 bases, the J end lost 2 bases, and 21 bases lay between the germline ends. The length of the CDR3 is 16 residues.